The sequence of this TCR beta chain was determined in a study of B cell selection in AIRE deficiency. Regulatory T cells were sorted as CD4+CD25hiCD127low/negative cells. TCRdb's copy holds only in-frame clones and misses some; the assay was immunoSEQ multiplex PCR. The sample yields roughly 18,000 clones, about 93% seen once. Germline V CDR1 and CDR2: MNHEY, SMNVEV (reference sequence). Trimming cost V 3 bases and J 6 bases; bases outside gene matches: 6. The CDR3 totals 16 residues. Study-level points and caveats: TCRbeta-only data showed 30% to 45% of shared healthy Treg sequences in healthy Tconv.

Concerning this clone: Antigen unknown.

Source material: CD4+CD25+ Tregs sorted from PBMCs. The sequence came from a human donor in good health. This sequence joins TRBV27 and TRBJ2-1, with TRBD2 matching over 12 bases. This chain's CDR3 is CASSFQLTSGSNEQFF. The DNA for the CDR3 is TGTGCCAGCAGTTTCCAGTTGACTAGCGGGAGCAATGAGCAGTTCTTC.